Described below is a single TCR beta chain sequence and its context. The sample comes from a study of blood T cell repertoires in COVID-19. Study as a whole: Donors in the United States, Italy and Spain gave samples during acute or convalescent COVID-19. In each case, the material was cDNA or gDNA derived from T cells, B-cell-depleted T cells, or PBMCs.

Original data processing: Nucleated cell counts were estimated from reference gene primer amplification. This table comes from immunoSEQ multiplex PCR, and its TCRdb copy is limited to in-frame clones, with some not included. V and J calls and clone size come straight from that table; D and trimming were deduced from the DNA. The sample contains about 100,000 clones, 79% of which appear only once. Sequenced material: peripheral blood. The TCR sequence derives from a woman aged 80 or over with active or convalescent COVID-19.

The CDR3 nucleotides read TGTGCCAGCAGACGGACTTTAGGGGAGACCCAGTACTTC. Amino acid sequence: CASRRTLGETQYF. This chain links TRBV28 with TRBJ2-5; possible D gene TRBD2, 5 bases. Per germline, CDR1 MDHEN and CDR2 SYDVKM. Trimming removed 6 bases from V and 5 bases from J, with 13 bases in between. The CDR3 loop spans 13 amino acids.